What follows are 16 T cell receptor beta chains derived from one specimen sequenced in a study of T cells in Graves' hyperthyroidism and ophthalmopathy. The CDR3 regions of TCR beta were amplified from RNA transcripts. TCR CDR3 regions were first amplified by RT-PCR with HTBI primers. From the multiplex PCR reads, TCRdb called clonotypes with MiXCR, one entry per CDR3 protein. The sample shows fewer than 450,000 distinct CDR3 sequences, 15% to 20% of them seen only once. Specimen: blood. The receptors derive from a woman aged 30 to 39 with Graves' hyperthyroidism that later progressed to Graves' ophthalmopathy.

This chain joins TRBV12-3 or TRBV12-4 and TRBJ2-3; the D is unclear. This CDR3 has 14 amino acids. V was trimmed by 1 base and J by 6 bases, leaving 11 bases between them. CDR3 DNA: TGTGCCAGCAGTTTAGAGAAGTTTCGGGATACGCAGTATTTT. This encodes CASSLEKFRDTQYF.

This clonotype was observed many times. This sequence joins TRBV4-1 and TRBJ2-1; 7 positions agree with TRBD1. This CDR3 comprises 13 residues. With V trimmed by 3 bases and J by 10 bases, 6 bases remained unmatched. Germline assignment: CDR1 MGHRA and CDR2 YSYEKL. The CDR3 coding sequence is TGCGCCAGCAGCCACCAAGGGACAGACGAGCAGTTCTTC. Its protein is CASSHQGTDEQFF.

At least ten counts were recorded for this clonotype. The chain links TRBV13 to TRBJ2-1; 9 nucleotides match TRBD1. Germline V gene sequence: CDR1 PRHDT, CDR2 FYEKMQ (reference sequence). This CDR3 spans 15 amino acids. The V gene end was trimmed by 5 bases and the J gene end by 3 bases; junction bases not matched to a gene: 5. The CDR3 loop is CASSRRTGDYNEQFF. CDR3 nucleotide sequence: TGTGCCAGCAGCCGCCGGACAGGGGACTACAATGAGCAGTTCTTC. The complete variable domain, with remaining parts taken from reference TRBV13 and TRBJ2-1, reads AAGVIQSPRHLIKEKRETATLKCYPIPRHDTVYWYQQGPGQDPQFLISFYEKMQSDKGSIPDRFSAQQFSDYHSELNMSSLELGDSALYFCASSRRTGDYNEQFFGPGTRLTVL.

This clonotype was seen repeatedly, ten times or more. The chain combines TRBV20-1 with TRBJ2-3; TRBD2 is a possible D gene (6 bases). The germline V and J ends were trimmed by 6 bases and 2 bases, with 12 bases remaining between them. The CDR3 has 13 residues. Germline loops: CDR1 DFQATT, CDR2 SNEGSKA (reference sequence). Here the CDR3 reads CSAPGVITDTQYF. The CDR3 bases are TGCAGTGCCCCGGGAGTCATCACAGATACGCAGTATTTT.

This clonotype came up many times. This chain joins TRBV15 and TRBJ2-3, with unresolved D. This CDR3 has 16 residues. V lost 5 bases, J lost 1 base, and 16 bases lay in between. Germline CDR1 is LNHNV and CDR2 is YYDKDF (reference sequence). The CDR3 protein is CATSPMKGRGTDTQYF. CDR3 bases: TGTGCCACCAGCCCCATGAAGGGAAGAGGCACAGATACGCAGTATTTT.

This clonotype was counted a few times. This chain's CDR3 is CAWSVASVYEQYF. The DNA of the CDR3 is TGTGCCTGGAGTGTTGCTAGCGTGTACGAGCAGTACTTC. The V gene is TRBV30, the J gene TRBJ2-7; TRBD2 is a possible D gene (6 bases). Trimming removed 0 bases from V and 4 bases from J, with 10 bases in between. Germline values: CDR1 GTSNPN, CDR2 SVGIG (reference sequence). CDR3 length: 13 residues. Full variable domain (rest looked up from reference TRBV30 and TRBJ2-7): SQTIHQWPATLVQPVGSPLSLECTVEGTSNPNLYWYRQAAGRGLQLLFYSVGIGQISSEVPQNLSASRPQDRQFILSSKKLLLSDSGFYLCAWSVASVYEQYFGPGTRLTVT.

In this sample, this clonotype turned up many times. This chain links TRBV9 with TRBJ1-6; D unresolved. V shed 0 bases and J shed 0 bases, with 10 bases lying between them. Germline-derived CDR1 and CDR2 are SGDLS and YYNGEE. CDR3 length: 17 amino acids. CDR3 bases: TGTGCCAGCAGCGTAGCCTCCACAGTCTCCTATAATTCACCCCTCCACTTT. This translates into CASSVASTVSYNSPLHF.

This clonotype came up once. This chain joins TRBV18 and TRBJ2-1; TRBD2 aligns across 9 bases. The V and J ends lost 1 base and 4 bases, in that order; junction bases with no gene match: 5. The CDR3 consists of 16 residues. Germline CDR1 and CDR2: KGHSH and LQKENI. The CDR3 DNA reads TGTGCCAGCTCACCACTTAGCGGGAGAGGGTACAATGAGCAGTTCTTC. It is translated as CASSPLSGRGYNEQFF.

This clonotype was detected many times. The chain is built from TRBV12-3 or TRBV12-4 and TRBJ2-3; 14 bases are shared with TRBD2. V lost 3 bases and J lost 0; bases outside the gene matches: 8. This CDR3 is built from 19 residues. The CDR3 reads CASSLGVGLAGASTDTQYF. The CDR3 nucleotides are TGTGCCAGCAGTTTGGGGGTGGGACTAGCGGGGGCCAGCACAGATACGCAGTATTTT.

This clonotype was recorded many times. V and J are TRBV29-1 and TRBJ2-2; D ambiguous. CDR3 size: 14 residues. The V and J ends lost 5 bases and 2 bases respectively, with 12 bases between them. The germline V gene has CDR1 SQVTM and CDR2 ANQGSEA. The CDR3 coding sequence is TGCAGCGTTTATCCGGGCCCCAACACCGGGGAGCTGTTTTTT. This encodes CSVYPGPNTGELFF.

In its sample, this clonotype was seen a few times. The rearrangement links TRBV3-1 to TRBJ2-7; 11 bases agree with TRBD1. V was pared by 5 bases and J by 5 bases, with 8 bases of the junction left unmatched. The germline CDR1 and CDR2 sequences are LGHDT and YNNKEL (reference sequence). The CDR3 spans 15 residues. CDR3 nucleotides: TGTGCCAGCAGCGTAACCGGGGACAGGGGGGACGAGCAGTACTTC. This gives the protein CASSVTGDRGDEQYF.

This clonotype was recorded a few times. This sequence joins TRBV19 and TRBJ1-2, with D uncertain. The germline V gene encodes CDR1 LNHDA and CDR2 SQIVND (reference sequence). CDR3 length: 17 residues. Trimming took off 4 bases at V and 2 bases at J, with 20 bases between the two ends. CDR3 nucleotide sequence: TGTGCCAGTAGTAAGTTTGGTTCAAGCGAACAAAACTATGGCTACACCTTC. It codes for CASSKFGSSEQNYGYTF.

A few counts support this clonotype. The chain joins TRBV7-8 to TRBJ2-1, with TRBD2 matching over 14 bases. Per the germline V gene, CDR1 is SGHVS and CDR2 is FQNEAQ. The CDR3 runs to 19 residues. V lost 1 base to trimming and J lost 10 bases; unmatched junction nucleotides: 15. The CDR3 region has the DNA TGTGCCAGCAGCTTAGGGTTCGGGCGACTAGCGGGGGGGATGAGGGAGCAGTTCTTC. As protein: CASSLGFGRLAGGMREQFF.

In its sample, this clonotype was seen many times. V and J are TRBV6-1 and TRBJ2-6, with a possible D match to TRBD1 (6 bases). Trimming pared 4 bases from V and 0 bases from J, leaving 13 bases between. The CDR3 has 17 residues. The germline CDR1 and CDR2 sequences are MNHNS and SASEGT. The DNA for the CDR3 is TGTGCCAGCAGTGGCCTGGGGGCCTACTCTGGGGCCAACGTCCTGACTTTC. Its protein is CASSGLGAYSGANVLTF.

The rearrangement joins TRBV2 to TRBJ1-1, with TRBD1 matching over 7 bases. Trimming at V came to 7 bases and at J to 5 bases, leaving 16 bases not matched to a gene. CDR3 size: 16 residues. Looked up from germline, CDR1 is SNHLY and CDR2 is FYNNEI. The CDR3 DNA sequence: TGTGCCAGCACTGGTCTTATTAAGACAGGGAAGACTGAAGCTTTCTTT. Protein sequence: CASTGLIKTGKTEAFF. Complete variable domain (other parts from reference TRBV2 and TRBJ1-1): EPEVTQTPSHQVTQMGQEVILRCVPISNHLYFYWYRQILGQKVEFLVSFYNNEISEKSEIFDDQFSVERPDGSNFTLKIRSTKLEDSAMYFCASTGLIKTGKTEAFFGQGTRLTVV.

This clonotype occurred many times. The chain carries TRBV5-1 and TRBJ1-1; 7 bases are shared with TRBD1. The junction had 7 bases not matched to a gene; V was cut back by 7 bases and J by 4 bases. The CDR3 is 13 residues long. Germline values: CDR1 SGHRS, CDR2 YFSETQ. The CDR3 region is CASHRGPGTEAFF. CDR3 coding DNA: TGCGCCAGCCACAGGGGTCCAGGCACTGAAGCTTTCTTT.